The subject of this entry is one TCR beta chain. This clonotype was seen repeatedly, ten times or more. There is no known antigen for this receptor. Per-nucleotide qualities are absent, and no much larger clonotype sits a single base away. From the cysteine up to the phenylalanine, the CDR3 has a length of 17 residues. This entry keeps only the CDR3 DNA: 51 bases, framed from base 1. Trimming removed 5 bases from V and 2 bases from J; the gene matches leave 9 bases unexplained. From the germline V gene, CDR1 is KGHDR and CDR2 is SFDVKD. The TCR beta CDR3 regions were amplified from RNA transcripts. For the first round of RT-PCR on the TCR CDR3, the HTBI primer set was used together with the Qiagen OneStep RT-PCR kit. Libraries were constructed in a second round of multiplex PCR, after which size selection and purification were performed. Sequencing of the libraries was done on an Illumina HiSeq2000 using paired-end 100 bp reads. The published analysis was carried out like this. Raw data were processed with SOAPnuke, discarding reads with adapters, uncalled bases, mean Phred below 15, or no exact constant-primer or identifier match. COPE v1.2.5 was used to merge the high-quality paired reads, and each unique nucleotide sequence was defined as a clonotype. MiTCR v1.1 was used to align clonotypes to the IMGT TRBV, TRBD and TRBJ reference segments. Analysis was restricted to V-J combinations with a frequency above 0.0001, which covered roughly 99% of repertoires. A TCS score was defined as the ratio between F50 (clonal expansion) and ExV (chaos), using BLOSUM62-based TCRdist between CDR3 peptides within each V-J. Welch's t-statistics and random forest reduced roughly 500 V-J features to 10 to 15, which were used in a naive Bayes classifier (R e1071). TCRdb reprocessed the public reads (quality trimming at Q25 with fastp, clone calling with MiXCR) and kept in-frame beta chains. All rows with the same CDR3 protein become a single entry with the most common DNA and genes. The V and J calls, along with clone size, are taken from TCRdb and not from the paper's own processing. For this sample there are about 560,000 distinct CDR3 sequences; 12% to 15% appear just once. The top ten clones comprise roughly 13% of the sample.

Stable Graves' hyperthyroidism was defined as the absence of progression to ophthalmopathy over 18 months of follow-up. Hyperthyroidism patients were newly diagnosed, with disease duration under 2 months, and aged 18 to 65 years. Exclusion was applied to patients with uncontrolled infections, other autoimmune diseases, pregnancy or lactation. Diagnoses were established on the basis of clinical symptoms, serum thyroxine and TRAb, thyroid ultrasound, and orbital computed tomography. PBMCs were isolated from 7.5 to 10 ml of fresh peripheral blood by Ficoll-Paque density gradient centrifugation. Trizol reagent was used to extract total RNA, and RNA quality was then checked on an Agilent 2100 Bioanalyzer. This specimen belongs to a study of T cells in Graves' hyperthyroidism and ophthalmopathy (dated by TCRdb to about 2019). Notes on the research overall: Peripheral blood was sampled at the time of initial diagnosis, prior to any treatment. To identify distinguishing TCR V-J signatures, a discovery cohort of some 100 patients was used, comprising 40 to 45 with Graves' ophthalmopathy and around 57 with stable Graves' hyperthyroidism. Prospective prediction of ophthalmopathy was tested in an independent validation cohort consisting of under 20 hyperthyroidism patients and some 17 patients who later progressed to ophthalmopathy. The approximately 97 discovery patients were randomly divided into training and test sets at a 7:3 ratio. Thyroid tissue and blood T-cell repertoires from more than five Graves' hyperthyroidism patients were also compared in the study. After blood sampling, hyperthyroidism patients were treated with methimazole at a starting dose of 30 mg daily, and ophthalmopathy patients were treated with high-dose intravenous methylprednisolone. According to the paper, TCR Vbeta CDR3 sequencing was carried out on 135 peripheral blood samples, which came from approximately 43 ophthalmopathy, around 74 hyperthyroidism and roughly 17 progressor patients.

Beyond this particular receptor, the publication reports: No statistical method was used to set the sample size in advance, and investigators knew the group allocation. In validation, the model predicted progression to ophthalmopathy a median of around six months before onset, with over 60% sensitivity and 72.22% specificity. Blood samples also contained most of the expanded thyroid clonotypes (frequency above 0.001), which suggests that blood repertoires may reflect thyroid immune responses. A model built on a 13 V-J signature distinguished ophthalmopathy from stable hyperthyroidism, reaching roughly 88% sensitivity and under 84% specificity in cross-validation and 80%/75% in testing.

The sequence derives from a woman aged 40 to 50 with Graves' hyperthyroidism. Material for sequencing was blood. The sequence is built from TRBV24-1 and TRBJ2-2; TRBD1 fits 8 bases in the junction. The CDR3 in this case is CATSAIGQGPNTGELFF. The DNA is TGTGCCACCAGTGCTATAGGACAGGGACCTAACACCGGGGAGCTGTTTTTT.